The source of this TCR beta chain is a study of blood T cell repertoires in COVID-19. CDR3 length: 17 amino acids. CDR1 and CDR2 (germline): MDHEN, SYDVKM. The V and J ends lost 5 bases and 9 bases, in that order; junction bases with no gene match: 15. Libraries were prepared by immunoSEQ multiplex PCR; TCRdb keeps only in-frame clonotypes and omits some of them. The sample comprises about 310,000 clones, around 87% of which are singletons, and less than 2.5% rests with the top ten. This receptor was identified in a man aged 18 to 35 with active or convalescent COVID-19. Material for sequencing was peripheral blood. The V call is TRBV28, the J call TRBJ2-1, with 11 positions matching TRBD2. CDR3 sequence: CASSLPSLAGETGEQFF. The CDR3 region has the DNA TGTGCCAGCAGTCTACCATCACTAGCGGGAGAAACGGGTGAGCAGTTCTTC.